Below, 5 T cell receptor beta chains from the same sample are listed, as sequenced in a study of identical twins. MiXCR was run by TCRdb on the 5' RACE reads, yielding one entry per CDR3 protein. Here the sample spans roughly 250,000 distinct CDR3 sequences, 5.5% to 8% being singletons. The same data also went into a second study, on yellow fever vaccine responses in identical twins.

The sample comprised memory (CD45RO+) T cells sorted from blood. Receptors were obtained from a woman between 18 and 29 years old in good health.

Only one count was recorded for this clonotype. This sequence joins TRBV11-2 and TRBJ2-2, with 7 bases identical to TRBD1. This CDR3 has 14 amino acids. Per germline, CDR1 SGHAT and CDR2 FQNNGV. V was clipped by 7 bases and J by 4 bases; unmatched bases: 6. CDR3 loop: CASIRTGPTGELFF. CDR3 sequence (DNA): TGTGCCAGCATCCGGACAGGACCCACCGGGGAGCTGTTTTTT.

The rearrangement links TRBV28 to TRBJ1-1; D not certain. The CDR3 loop spans 14 amino acids. The V gene lost 5 bases and the J gene lost 6 bases, with 16 bases spanning the gap. Looked up from germline, CDR1 is MDHEN and CDR2 is SYDVKM. CDR3: CASSERTGDPEAFF. CDR3 in DNA: TGTGCCAGCAGTGAACGGACTGGAGACCCTGAAGCTTTCTTT.

The V gene is TRBV7-9, the J gene TRBJ2-3; TRBD2 aligns across 11 bases. From germline, CDR1 is SEHNR and CDR2 FQNEAQ (reference sequence). The ends lost 5 bases at V and 5 bases at J; junction bases unmatched: 9. There are 16 residues in the CDR3. CDR3 amino acids: CASSPQVLAGGDTQYF. The CDR3 DNA is TGTGCCAGCAGCCCCCAGGTCCTAGCGGGAGGAGATACGCAGTATTTT.

The chain carries TRBV7-9 and TRBJ2-1; 7 nucleotides line up with TRBD2. The CDR3 consists of 14 residues. After removal of 4 bases from V and 9 bases from J, the junction contained 9 bases not matched to a gene. Germline lookup yields CDR1 SEHNR and CDR2 FQNEAQ (reference sequence). CDR3 sequence reads: CASSSTTSSAEQFF. The CDR3 DNA sequence: TGTGCCAGCAGCTCCACGACTAGCTCCGCTGAGCAGTTCTTC.

This clonotype was seen a few times. The gene calls are TRBV28 and TRBJ1-5; D gene ambiguous. Looked up from germline, CDR1 is MDHEN and CDR2 is SYDVKM. V was pared by 5 bases and J by 4 bases, with 3 bases between. This CDR3 region has 11 residues. The CDR3 sequence: CASSPNQPQHF. CDR3 coding DNA: TGTGCCAGCAGTCCGAATCAGCCCCAGCATTTT.